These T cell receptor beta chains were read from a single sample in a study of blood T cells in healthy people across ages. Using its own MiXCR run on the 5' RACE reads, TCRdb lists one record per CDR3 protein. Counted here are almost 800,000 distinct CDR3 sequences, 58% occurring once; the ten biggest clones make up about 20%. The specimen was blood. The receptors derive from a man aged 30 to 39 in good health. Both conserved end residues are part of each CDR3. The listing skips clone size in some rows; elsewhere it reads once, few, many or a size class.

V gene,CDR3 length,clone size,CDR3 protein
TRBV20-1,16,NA,CSARDLGAGGPGELFF
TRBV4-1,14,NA,CASRSAGTYNEQFF
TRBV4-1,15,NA,CASSQERADNQPQHF
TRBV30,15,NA,CAWSQGTTLYNEQFF
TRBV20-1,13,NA,CSALVTGRPEQYF
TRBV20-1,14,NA,CSARGGQGASEAFF
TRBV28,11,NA,CASSERNEQYF
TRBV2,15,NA,CASSDSQPARSPLHF
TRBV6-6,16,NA,CASSGAGVPAGYEQYF
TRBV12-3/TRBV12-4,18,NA,CASSFSAAGGSTYNEQFF
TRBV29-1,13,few,CSVVGLAGGTQYF
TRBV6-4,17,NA,CASSLYPPGHTYNEQFF
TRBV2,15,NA,CASSSRDSSNSPLHF
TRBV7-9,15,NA,CASSLRTVLLAEAFF
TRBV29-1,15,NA,CSVENPQGDLNIQYF
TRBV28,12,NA,CASSRWGGELFF
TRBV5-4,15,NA,CASSLGGGRAEEQFF
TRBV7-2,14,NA,CASSLGSGGTEQYF
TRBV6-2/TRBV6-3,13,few,CASRPPGNYEQYF
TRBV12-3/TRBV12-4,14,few,CASSFSRGSYEQYF
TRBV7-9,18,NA,CASSPTYWRERAQETQYF
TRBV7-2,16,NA,CASSLSGQILQETQYF